This T cell receptor (beta chain) was observed in a study of T-cell reconstitution after alpha-beta-depleted transplantation in children (dated by TCRdb to the mid-2010s). Notes on the research overall: Using TCR repertoire profiling, the study quantitatively followed how T-cell immune reconstitution unfolded in children after TCRalphabeta/CD19-depleted allogeneic hematopoietic cell transplantation. The research as a whole found: Apparently early alphabetaT-cell count recovery about two months after transplant reportedly relied on only several hundred rapidly expanded clones derived from non-depleted graft cells. Over subsequent months, a decline in hyperexpanded clone frequencies was noted, and after one year, T-cell counts and TCRbeta diversity were mostly ascribed to newly produced T cells. In some patients, the high TCRbeta diversity seen at day 60 was put down to recipient T cells and intrathymic progenitors that had survived conditioning.

As encoded in the germline V gene, CDR1 is SGHTA while CDR2 is FQGNSA. A distance of 10 bases separates the germline ends of V and J, which lose 5 bases and 3 bases respectively. The CDR3 sequence holds 13 residues, the cysteine and phenylalanine included. The only DNA kept is the CDR3, 39 bases in frame from the first base. The meaning of the sample's treatment or condition label: allogeneic hematopoietic cell transplantation with graft depleted of TCRalphabeta T cells and CD19 B cells. Transplant recipients were children who received TCRalphabeta/CD19-depleted allogeneic hematopoietic cell grafts. Libraries were constructed by PCR. TCRdb lists the instrument as Illumina HiSeq 2500. Molecular barcoding was employed in the preparation of TCR libraries, with unique molecular identifiers being used to normalize TCRbeta repertoire quantification. Using fastp trimming at Q25 and MiXCR clonotype assembly, TCRdb reanalyzed the public sequencing data and kept in-frame beta chains. Entries are consolidated by CDR3 protein sequence, retaining the most common genes and DNA. The sample data list about 980,000 distinct CDR3 sequences, and 25% to 30% of these were observed just once. The top ten clones comprise roughly 30% of the sample.

As to this clonotype: Its specific antigen is unknown. No base qualities exist here, and no much larger clone lies one base off it.

Recombination connected TRBV7-2 to TRBJ1-2; a tentative D call is TRBD1 (5 bases match). The sequence derives from a boy younger than two who had a stem cell transplant for SCID, so the T cells may come from the graft donor. The input for sequencing was PBMCs, mostly from graft donor cells, taken 360 days after TCRalphabeta/CD19-depleted stem cell transplant. The DNA sequence follows: TGTGCCAGCAGCCCCCGGGACCACTATGGCTACACCTTC. It specifies CASSPRDHYGYTF.